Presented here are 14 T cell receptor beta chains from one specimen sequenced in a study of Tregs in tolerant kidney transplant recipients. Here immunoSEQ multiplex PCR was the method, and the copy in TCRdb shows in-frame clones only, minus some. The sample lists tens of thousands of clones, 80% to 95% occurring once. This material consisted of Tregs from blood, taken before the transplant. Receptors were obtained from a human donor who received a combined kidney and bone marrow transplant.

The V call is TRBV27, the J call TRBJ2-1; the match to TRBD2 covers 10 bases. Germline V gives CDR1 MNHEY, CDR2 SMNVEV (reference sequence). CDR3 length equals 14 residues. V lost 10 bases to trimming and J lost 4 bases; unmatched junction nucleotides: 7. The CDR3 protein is CATNSGRGYNEQFF. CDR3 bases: TGTGCCACGAACAGCGGGAGGGGATACAATGAGCAGTTCTTC.

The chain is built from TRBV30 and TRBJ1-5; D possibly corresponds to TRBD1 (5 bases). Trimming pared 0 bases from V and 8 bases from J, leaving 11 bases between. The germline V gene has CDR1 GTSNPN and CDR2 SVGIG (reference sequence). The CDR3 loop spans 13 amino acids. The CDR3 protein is CAWSVRGGEPQHF. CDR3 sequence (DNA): TGTGCCTGGAGTGTACGGGGGGGGGAGCCCCAGCATTTT.

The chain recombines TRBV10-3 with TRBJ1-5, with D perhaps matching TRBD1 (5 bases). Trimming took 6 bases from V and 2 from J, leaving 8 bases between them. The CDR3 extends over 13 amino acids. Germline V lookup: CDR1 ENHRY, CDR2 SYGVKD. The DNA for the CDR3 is TGTGCCATCAGGGGACCGGGCAATCAGCCCCAGCATTTT. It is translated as CAIRGPGNQPQHF.

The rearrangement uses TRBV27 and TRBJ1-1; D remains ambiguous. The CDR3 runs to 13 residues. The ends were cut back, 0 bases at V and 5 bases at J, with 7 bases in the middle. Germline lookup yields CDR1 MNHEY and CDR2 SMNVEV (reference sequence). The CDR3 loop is CASSLSGVTEAFF. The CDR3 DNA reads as TGTGCCAGCAGTTTATCGGGCGTAACTGAAGCTTTCTTT.

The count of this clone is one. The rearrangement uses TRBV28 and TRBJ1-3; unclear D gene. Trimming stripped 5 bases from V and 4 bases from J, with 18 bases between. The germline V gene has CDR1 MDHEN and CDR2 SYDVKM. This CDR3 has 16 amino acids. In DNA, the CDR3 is TGTGCCAGCAGTCCGGCCGCGGTACTTGAAGGAAACACCATATATTTT. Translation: CASSPAAVLEGNTIYF.

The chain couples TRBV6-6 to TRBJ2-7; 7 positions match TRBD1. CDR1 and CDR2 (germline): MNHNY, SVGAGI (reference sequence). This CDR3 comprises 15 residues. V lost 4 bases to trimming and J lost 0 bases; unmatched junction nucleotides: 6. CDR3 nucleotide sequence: TGTGCCAGCAGTTCCCGACAGGGCCTCTCCTACGAGCAGTACTTC. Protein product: CASSSRQGLSYEQYF.

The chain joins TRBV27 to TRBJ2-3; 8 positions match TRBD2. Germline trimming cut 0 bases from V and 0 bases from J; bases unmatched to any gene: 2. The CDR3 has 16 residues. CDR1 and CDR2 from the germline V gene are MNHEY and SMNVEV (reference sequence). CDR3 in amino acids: CASSLSRTSSTDTQYF. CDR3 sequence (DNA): TGTGCCAGCAGTTTATCCCGGACTAGCAGCACAGATACGCAGTATTTT.

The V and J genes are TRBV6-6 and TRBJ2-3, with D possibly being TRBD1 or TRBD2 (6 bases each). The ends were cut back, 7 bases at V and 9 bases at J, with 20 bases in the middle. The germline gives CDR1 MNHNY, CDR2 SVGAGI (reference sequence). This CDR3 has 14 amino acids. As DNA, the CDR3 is TGTGCCAGCACTTCGCGGGACATCGATAGAACGCAGTATTTT. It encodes CASTSRDIDRTQYF.

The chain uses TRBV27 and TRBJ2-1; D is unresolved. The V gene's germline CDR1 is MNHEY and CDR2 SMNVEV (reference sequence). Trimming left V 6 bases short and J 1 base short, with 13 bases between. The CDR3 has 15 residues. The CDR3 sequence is CASRPQPTSYNEQFF. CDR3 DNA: TGTGCCAGCAGACCGCAGCCCACATCCTACAATGAGCAGTTCTTC.

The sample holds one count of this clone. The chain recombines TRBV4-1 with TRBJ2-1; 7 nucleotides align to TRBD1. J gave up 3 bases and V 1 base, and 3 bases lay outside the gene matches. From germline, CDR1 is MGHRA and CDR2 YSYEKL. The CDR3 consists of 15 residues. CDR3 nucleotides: TGCGCCAGCAGCCAAGGGGGACAGTACTACAATGAGCAGTTCTTC. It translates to CASSQGGQYYNEQFF.

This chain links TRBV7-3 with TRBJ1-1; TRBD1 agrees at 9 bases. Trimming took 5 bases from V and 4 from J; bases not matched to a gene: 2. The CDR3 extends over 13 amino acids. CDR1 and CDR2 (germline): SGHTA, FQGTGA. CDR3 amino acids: CASSLTGGTEAFF. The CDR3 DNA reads TGTGCCAGCAGCCTGACAGGGGGCACTGAAGCTTTCTTT.

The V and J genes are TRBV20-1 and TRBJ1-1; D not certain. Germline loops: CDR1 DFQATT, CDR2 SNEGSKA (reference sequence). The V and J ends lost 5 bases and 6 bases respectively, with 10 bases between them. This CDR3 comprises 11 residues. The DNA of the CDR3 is TGCAGTGCTCCCCGCACAGCTGAAGCTTTCTTT. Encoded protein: CSAPRTAEAFF.

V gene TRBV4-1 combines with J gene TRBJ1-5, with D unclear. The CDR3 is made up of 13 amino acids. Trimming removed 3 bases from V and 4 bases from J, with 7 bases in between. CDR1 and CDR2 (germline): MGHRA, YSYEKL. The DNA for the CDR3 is TGCGCCAGCAGCCAGGGTATAAATCAGCCCCAGCATTTT. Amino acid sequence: CASSQGINQPQHF.

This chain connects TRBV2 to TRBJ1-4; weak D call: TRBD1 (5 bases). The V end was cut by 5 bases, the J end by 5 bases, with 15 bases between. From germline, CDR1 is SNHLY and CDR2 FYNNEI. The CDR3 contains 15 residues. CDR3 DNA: TGTGCCAGCAGTCGGGACGGCTCTTCGAATGAAAAACTGTTTTTT. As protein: CASSRDGSSNEKLFF.